This T cell receptor (beta chain) is from a study of post-analysis software for immune sequencing data. Study details: Patients had relapsing-remitting, secondary progressive or progressive-relapsing multiple sclerosis; some lacked subtype. General study findings and limits: Analysis by F measure revealed that same-batch samples clustered strongly together. Significantly lower normalized Chao1 diversity was seen in multiple sclerosis patients than in controls. Patients used several TRBV segments, including TRBV5-6, TRBV5-1 and TRBV20-1, more often than controls.

Unique molecular identifiers were present in the TCR beta cDNA libraries. T cells numbering roughly 0.85 to 10 million gave rise to roughly 550,000 cDNA molecules. TCRdb re-called the PCR reads through MiXCR, storing one row per CDR3 protein. The data show 430,000 or so distinct CDR3 sequences, with 35% to 45% seen just once and about 7.6% held by the top ten. This CDR3 is built from 15 residues. The J segment lost 0 bases and the V segment lost 7 bases, leaving 8 bases of the junction unmatched. From germline, CDR1 is SQVTM and CDR2 ANQGSEA. With regard to this clonotype: Its antigen is unidentified.

This TCR was recovered from a girl aged 2 to 10 with multiple sclerosis. Material: blood. The rearrangement uses TRBV29-1 and TRBJ2-3; 9 nucleotides line up with TRBD1. CDR3 amino acids: CSALAGTGSTDTQYF. The CDR3 nucleotides are TGCAGCGCATTAGCCGGGACAGGGAGCACAGATACGCAGTATTTT.